The 15 T cell receptor beta chains presented below share a single source sample, sequenced in a study of blood T cell repertoires in COVID-19. Only in-frame clones appear in the TCRdb table, and some are missing; sequencing was by immunoSEQ multiplex PCR. The data show 90,000 to 130,000 clones, less than 75% seen once. The sample consisted of peripheral blood. The receptors here all came from a woman aged 55-70 years with acute or convalescent COVID-19.

The V gene is TRBV7-2, the J gene TRBJ1-5; the D gene is possibly TRBD1 (6 bases). The CDR3 totals 14 residues. Germline-derived CDR1 and CDR2 are SGHTA and FQGNSA. V dropped 3 bases and J dropped 5 bases, with 11 bases sitting between them. DNA for the CDR3: TGTGCCAGCAGCTTGGTACAGGGTGATCAGCCCCAGCATTTT. Translation: CASSLVQGDQPQHF.

The chain joins TRBV5-1 to TRBJ2-7; 8 bases align to TRBD1. V was clipped by 4 bases and J by 3 bases; unmatched bases: 6. CDR1 and CDR2 (germline): SGHRS, YFSETQ. The CDR3 has 14 amino acids. The CDR3 DNA follows: TGCGCCAGCAGCCCTTACACAGGGGGCTACGAGCAGTACTTC. It specifies CASSPYTGGYEQYF.

This clone was found once. CDR3 sequence (DNA): TGTGCCAGCACCCAGGGGGCTAACTTAAAAGAGACCCAGTACTTC. Amino acids: CASTQGANLKETQYF. The V and J genes are TRBV6-6 and TRBJ2-5; 8 bases match TRBD1. V shed 7 bases, J shed 3 bases, and the junction held 10 bases outside the gene matches. The germline V gene encodes CDR1 MNHNY and CDR2 SVGAGI (reference sequence). This CDR3 spans 15 amino acids.

V and J are TRBV23-1 and TRBJ1-6; 7 bases line up with TRBD1. TRBV23-1 is assigned to the ORF class and has an uncertain function. This CDR3 has 14 amino acids. V shed 6 bases and J 7 bases; nucleotides not matched to a gene: 6. CDR3 residues: CASSPPTGNSPLHF. The CDR3 nucleotides read TGCGCCAGCAGCCCTCCGACAGGGAATTCACCCCTCCACTTT.

The rearrangement joins TRBV2 to TRBJ1-2; TRBD1 agrees at 8 bases. CDR3 length: 12 amino acids. CDR1 and CDR2 from the germline V gene are SNHLY and FYNNEI. V shed 11 bases, J shed 7 bases, and the junction held 9 bases outside the gene matches. The CDR3 loop reads CAPKDRVSGYTF. The CDR3 DNA sequence: TGTGCCCCCAAGGACAGGGTCAGTGGCTACACCTTC.

CDR3 bases: TGTGCCACCAGCGAGCTTCGTAGCGGGGGCAGCCAGACCCAGTACTTC. Protein product: CATSELRSGGSQTQYF. The V call is TRBV24-1, the J call TRBJ2-5, with 9 bases lining up with TRBD2. V trimming: 7 bases; J trimming: 6 bases; junction bases outside the gene matches: 14. The length of the CDR3 is 16 residues. CDR1 and CDR2 from the germline V gene are KGHDR and SFDVKD.

The rearrangement links TRBV7-2 to TRBJ1-5, with D possibly being TRBD1 (5 bases). Trimming stripped 1 base from V and 4 bases from J, with 11 bases between. CDR3 length: 15 residues. The germline V gene encodes CDR1 SGHTA and CDR2 FQGNSA. The CDR3 coding sequence is TGTGCCAGCAGCTTAGGAATCGCAGGGAATCAGCCCCAGCATTTT. Its protein product is CASSLGIAGNQPQHF.

V usage is TRBV10-1 and J usage is TRBJ1-2, with 9 bases identical to TRBD1. This CDR3 has 16 residues. Germline V gene lookup returns CDR1 WNHNN and CDR2 SYGVQD (reference sequence). Trimming removed 7 bases from V and 4 bases from J; junction bases left unmatched: 13. This CDR3 is CASTEWTGEGSYGYTF. CDR3 coding DNA: TGCGCCAGCACCGAATGGACAGGGGAGGGAAGCTATGGCTACACCTTC.

This clone was found a few times. J is TRBJ2-3 and V is TRBV5-4, with 8 bases fitting TRBD2. This CDR3 comprises 14 residues. After removal of 4 bases from V and 4 bases from J, the junction contained 5 bases not matched to a gene. Germline loops: CDR1 SGHNT, CDR2 YYREEE (reference sequence). CDR3 coding DNA: TGTGCCAGCAGCCGGGGGGGCGGTGCAGATACGCAGTATTTT. This gives the protein CASSRGGGADTQYF.

This chain links TRBV7-8 with TRBJ2-6; 7 bases agree with TRBD1. CDR3 length: 18 amino acids. CDR1 and CDR2 (germline): SGHVS, FQNEAQ. The junction had 7 bases not matched to a gene; V was cut back by 2 bases and J by 0 bases. CDR3 amino acids: CASSLKGQFSSGANVLTF. In DNA form, the CDR3 reads TGTGCCAGCAGCTTAAAGGGACAGTTTAGCTCTGGGGCCAACGTCCTGACTTTC.

The chain joins TRBV21-1 to TRBJ2-2; the table names TRBD2, a call not compared with the DNA. TRBV21-1 is an annotated pseudogene. This CDR3 is built from 15 residues. DNA for the CDR3: TGTGCCAGCAGCCCTCGGGGGGGGTCCACCGGGGAGCTGTTTTTT. This codes for CASSPRGGSTGELFF.

This clone showed up just once. The chain joins TRBV19 to TRBJ1-5; a possible D gene is TRBD1 (5 bases). V lost 5 bases to trimming and J lost 3 bases, with 14 bases between them. CDR1 and CDR2 (germline): LNHDA, SQIVND (reference sequence). The CDR3 loop spans 15 amino acids. CDR3 bases: TGTGCCAGTAGTTCCCGGCAGGGTAACAATCAGCCCCAGCATTTT. This sequence encodes CASSSRQGNNQPQHF.

The chain carries TRBV25-1 and TRBJ1-5; a possible D gene is TRBD1 (6 bases). The V end lost 1 base, the J end lost 4 bases, and 11 bases lay between the germline ends. This CDR3 region has 15 residues. Germline V gene sequence: CDR1 MGHDK, CDR2 SYGVNS. The CDR3 bases are TGTGCCAGCAGTGAATCTAAAGGACAGAATCAGCCCCAGCATTTT. This translates into CASSESKGQNQPQHF.

V gene TRBV19 combines with J gene TRBJ2-2, with 9 bases fitting TRBD2. Germline lookup yields CDR1 LNHDA and CDR2 SQIVND (reference sequence). This CDR3 region has 16 residues. V shed 4 bases, J shed 0 bases, and the junction held 3 bases outside the gene matches. The CDR3 loop is CASSTSGGSNTGELFF. DNA for the CDR3: TGTGCCAGTAGTACCAGCGGGGGGTCGAACACCGGGGAGCTGTTTTTT.

The CDR3 DNA is TGTGCCAGCAGCTTATATCGCGGGAATCAGCCCCAGCATTTT. It encodes CASSLYRGNQPQHF. The chain joins TRBV7-2 to TRBJ1-5; no clear D gene. CDR3 size: 14 residues. Germline loops: CDR1 SGHTA, CDR2 FQGNSA. V was pared by 2 bases and J by 4 bases, with 9 bases between. The full variable domain, completed using reference TRBV7-2 and TRBJ1-5, is GAGVSQSPSNKVTEKGKDVELRCDPISGHTALYWYRQSLGQGLEFLIYFQGNSAPDKSGLPSDRFSAERTGGSVSTLTIQRTQQEDSAVYLCASSLYRGNQPQHFGDGTRLSIL.